This is a list of T cell receptor beta chains from one sample in a study of CD8 T cells in Susac syndrome. TCRdb analysed the immunoSEQ multiplex PCR reads with MiXCR anew, one entry per CDR3 protein. The data show some 180,000 distinct CDR3 sequences, with around 94% seen just once and 0.099% held by the top ten. Sequencing used CD4+ T cells from PBMCs. The source of these receptors is a human donor with Susac syndrome. The CDR3 runs from the conserved cysteine through the conserved F or W. Fields, in order: clone size, J gene, V gene, D gene, CDR3 protein, CDR3 DNA. The D gene is left open where the match is weak. The size field is filled for only some rows; it gives once, few, many or a size class.

clone size: NA; J gene: TRBJ2-2; V gene: TRBV4-1; D gene: NA; CDR3 protein: CASSQPLGPGATGELFF; CDR3 DNA: TGCGCCAGCAGCCAACCCTTAGGCCCAGGGGCCACCGGGGAGCTGTTTTTT
clone size: NA; J gene: TRBJ1-5; V gene: TRBV16; D gene: NA; CDR3 protein: CASSQGRTLNQPQHF; CDR3 DNA: TGTGCCAGCAGCCAAGGTCGGACGCTGAATCAGCCCCAGCATTTT
clone size: NA; J gene: TRBJ2-7; V gene: TRBV29-1; D gene: NA; CDR3 protein: CSVPQGMGEQYF; CDR3 DNA: TGCAGCGTTCCGCAGGGGATGGGTGAGCAGTACTTC
clone size: NA; J gene: TRBJ2-1; V gene: TRBV12-3/TRBV12-4; D gene: NA; CDR3 protein: CASSWGLEASNEQFF; CDR3 DNA: TGTGCCAGCAGTTGGGGCTTGGAAGCCAGCAATGAGCAGTTCTTC
clone size: NA; J gene: TRBJ2-3; V gene: TRBV29-1; D gene: NA; CDR3 protein: CSVEPWAASTDTQYF; CDR3 DNA: TGCAGCGTTGAACCTTGGGCGGCTAGCACAGATACGCAGTATTTT
clone size: once; J gene: TRBJ2-7; V gene: TRBV6-2/TRBV6-3; D gene: NA; CDR3 protein: CASSYNSFSYEQYF; CDR3 DNA: TGTGCCAGCAGTTACAACTCATTCTCCTACGAGCAGTACTTC
clone size: NA; J gene: TRBJ1-4; V gene: TRBV5-1; D gene: TRBD1; CDR3 protein: CASSLAQTGSNEKLFF; CDR3 DNA: TGCGCCAGCAGCTTGGCCCAGACAGGGTCTAATGAAAAACTGTTTTTT
clone size: once; J gene: TRBJ1-5; V gene: TRBV2; D gene: NA; CDR3 protein: CASSAGAGGNQPQHF; CDR3 DNA: TGTGCCAGCAGTGCAGGGGCAGGTGGGAATCAGCCCCAGCATTTT
clone size: NA; J gene: TRBJ1-2; V gene: TRBV20-1; D gene: TRBD1; CDR3 protein: CSADRDGYTF; CDR3 DNA: TGCAGTGCGGACAGGGATGGCTACACCTTC
clone size: NA; J gene: TRBJ2-5; V gene: TRBV5-1; D gene: NA; CDR3 protein: CASSLAGWETQYF; CDR3 DNA: TGCGCCAGCAGCTTGGCAGGATGGGAGACCCAGTACTTC
clone size: NA; J gene: TRBJ1-1; V gene: TRBV20-1; D gene: NA; CDR3 protein: CSARAGQGKFEAFF; CDR3 DNA: TGCAGTGCTAGAGCGGGACAAGGAAAATTTGAAGCTTTCTTT
clone size: once; J gene: TRBJ2-1; V gene: TRBV12-3/TRBV12-4; D gene: TRBD1; CDR3 protein: CASSVGQGNNEQFF; CDR3 DNA: TGTGCCAGCAGTGTCGGACAGGGGAACAATGAGCAGTTCTTC
clone size: NA; J gene: TRBJ2-1; V gene: TRBV5-4; D gene: NA; CDR3 protein: CASTSGVAETYNEQFF; CDR3 DNA: TGTGCCAGCACCTCCGGGGTAGCGGAGACCTACAATGAGCAGTTCTTC
clone size: NA; J gene: TRBJ2-3; V gene: TRBV30; D gene: TRBD2; CDR3 protein: CAWSVLQAGLDTQYF; CDR3 DNA: TGTGCCTGGAGTGTACTCCAAGCGGGACTGGATACGCAGTATTTT
clone size: NA; J gene: TRBJ2-5; V gene: TRBV9; D gene: NA; CDR3 protein: CASSVLGGGRETQYF; CDR3 DNA: TGTGCCAGCAGCGTATTAGGGGGGGGCCGGGAGACCCAGTACTTC
clone size: NA; J gene: TRBJ2-3; V gene: TRBV7-9; D gene: NA; CDR3 protein: CASFSAGLAEDTQYF; CDR3 DNA: TGTGCCAGCTTCTCCGCGGGCCTAGCCGAAGATACGCAGTATTTT
clone size: NA; J gene: TRBJ2-1; V gene: TRBV29-1; D gene: NA; CDR3 protein: CSVAISRSYNEQFF; CDR3 DNA: TGCAGCGTTGCCATCTCGCGGAGCTACAATGAGCAGTTCTTC
clone size: NA; J gene: TRBJ2-2; V gene: TRBV3-1; D gene: NA; CDR3 protein: CASSQGGEAGELFF; CDR3 DNA: TGTGCCAGCAGCCAAGGAGGGGAGGCCGGGGAGCTGTTTTTT
clone size: NA; J gene: TRBJ2-5; V gene: TRBV29-1; D gene: NA; CDR3 protein: CSVSRGRGLSGETQYF; CDR3 DNA: TGCAGCGTTTCAAGAGGCAGGGGATTAAGTGGAGAGACCCAGTACTTC
clone size: NA; J gene: TRBJ1-3; V gene: TRBV10-3; D gene: NA; CDR3 protein: CAISASGGRRGNTIYF; CDR3 DNA: TGTGCCATCAGTGCCAGTGGGGGACGCCGAGGAAACACCATATATTTT
clone size: NA; J gene: TRBJ2-5; V gene: TRBV29-1; D gene: TRBD1; CDR3 protein: CSVETDRVGKTQYF; CDR3 DNA: TGCAGCGTTGAGACAGACAGGGTAGGAAAGACCCAGTACTTC
clone size: NA; J gene: TRBJ2-5; V gene: TRBV15; D gene: NA; CDR3 protein: CATSRDQQETQYF; CDR3 DNA: TGTGCCACCAGCAGAGATCAACAAGAGACCCAGTACTTC
clone size: NA; J gene: TRBJ2-1; V gene: TRBV20-1; D gene: TRBD1; CDR3 protein: CSWGQGAAYEQFF; CDR3 DNA: TGCAGTTGGGGACAGGGGGCAGCTTATGAGCAGTTCTTC
clone size: NA; J gene: TRBJ2-4; V gene: TRBV28; D gene: TRBD2; CDR3 protein: CASSPSAGTTQNIQYF; CDR3 DNA: TGTGCCAGCAGTCCCTCGGCGGGGACTACGCAAAACATTCAGTACTTC
clone size: NA; J gene: TRBJ1-4; V gene: TRBV6-1; D gene: NA; CDR3 protein: CASSEIEVGSEKLFF; CDR3 DNA: TGTGCCAGCAGTGAAATCGAAGTGGGGAGTGAAAAACTGTTTTTT
clone size: NA; J gene: TRBJ2-1; V gene: TRBV29-1; D gene: NA; CDR3 protein: CSVAQIPGAYNEQFF; CDR3 DNA: TGCAGCGTTGCTCAAATCCCAGGGGCCTACAATGAGCAGTTCTTC
clone size: NA; J gene: TRBJ2-3; V gene: TRBV7-8; D gene: NA; CDR3 protein: CASSLISARDTQYF; CDR3 DNA: TGTGCCAGCAGCTTAATCTCGGCTCGAGATACGCAGTATTTT
clone size: NA; J gene: TRBJ2-1; V gene: TRBV9; D gene: TRBD2; CDR3 protein: CASSVEVAGSYNEQFF; CDR3 DNA: TGTGCCAGCAGCGTAGAAGTAGCGGGGAGCTACAATGAGCAGTTCTTC
clone size: NA; J gene: TRBJ1-1; V gene: TRBV11-2; D gene: TRBD1; CDR3 protein: CASSLETGSAFF; CDR3 DNA: TGTGCCAGCAGCCTCGAGACAGGGTCGGCTTTCTTT
clone size: NA; J gene: TRBJ2-3; V gene: TRBV29-1; D gene: TRBD2; CDR3 protein: CSGLAGDTQYF; CDR3 DNA: TGCAGCGGACTAGCGGGGGATACGCAGTATTTT